These T cell receptor beta chains were read from a single sample in a study of T cell responses to AZD1222 COVID-19 vaccine. TCRdb's copy holds only in-frame clones and misses some; the assay was immunoSEQ multiplex PCR. The data show about 150,000 clones, about 80% seen once. The sequencing here drew on peripheral blood, taken on day 0 of AZD1222 vaccination. The source of these receptors is an adult in good health. Both conserved end residues are part of each CDR3.

v_gene: TRBV7-6; j_gene: TRBJ2-3; CDR3aa: CASSPRRQPTDTQYF
v_gene: TRBV19; j_gene: TRBJ2-1; CDR3aa: CASTKGAGAYNEQFF
v_gene: TRBV5-1; j_gene: TRBJ1-2; CDR3aa: CASSLDPGTAKGYTF
v_gene: TRBV28; j_gene: TRBJ1-1; CDR3aa: CASSFPAIEAFF
v_gene: TRBV30; j_gene: TRBJ1-6; CDR3aa: CAWSAYVGGSYNSPLHF
v_gene: TRBV7-8; j_gene: TRBJ1-2; CDR3aa: CASSLGETYGYTF
v_gene: TRBV7-8; j_gene: TRBJ2-3; CDR3aa: CASSSSTGTKTDTQYF
v_gene: TRBV16; j_gene: TRBJ1-2; CDR3aa: CASSQSKVYRDYYGYTF
v_gene: TRBV3-1/TRBV3-2; j_gene: TRBJ1-5; CDR3aa: CASSHRDQSNQPQHF
v_gene: TRBV28; j_gene: TRBJ1-2; CDR3aa: CASKGNGYTF
v_gene: TRBV29-1; j_gene: TRBJ1-3; CDR3aa: CSAYRGTTGNTIYF
v_gene: TRBV5-6; j_gene: TRBJ1-5; CDR3aa: CASSLGQGVNQPQHF
v_gene: TRBV6-5; j_gene: TRBJ1-4; CDR3aa: CASRRLDRRGEKLFF
v_gene: TRBV6-1; j_gene: TRBJ1-5; CDR3aa: CASKGQNSNQPQHF
v_gene: TRBV14; j_gene: TRBJ1-1; CDR3aa: CASSQVAGVSTEAFF
v_gene: TRBV18; j_gene: TRBJ2-2; CDR3aa: CASASPLVFGELFF
v_gene: TRBV29-1; j_gene: TRBJ2-7; CDR3aa: CSVEDPQATYEQYF
v_gene: TRBV24-1; j_gene: TRBJ2-2; CDR3aa: CATSISGRDTGELFF
v_gene: TRBV6-5; j_gene: TRBJ1-5; CDR3aa: CASSFLRQGSNQPQHF
v_gene: TRBV6-5; j_gene: TRBJ2-2; CDR3aa: CASSTDGNTGELFF
v_gene: TRBV3-1/TRBV3-2; j_gene: TRBJ1-1; CDR3aa: CASSQDPAGVNTEAFF
v_gene: TRBV5-4; j_gene: TRBJ1-1; CDR3aa: CASSLEWGNTEAFF
v_gene: TRBV7-9; j_gene: TRBJ1-5; CDR3aa: CASSYDTTVTNQPQHF
v_gene: TRBV30; j_gene: TRBJ1-1; CDR3aa: CAWSKQENTEAFF
v_gene: TRBV9; j_gene: TRBJ1-1; CDR3aa: CASSDRRGTEAFF
v_gene: TRBV5-4; j_gene: TRBJ2-3; CDR3aa: CASSLVGGRTDTQYF
v_gene: TRBV7-9; j_gene: TRBJ1-6; CDR3aa: CASSLRTGGGESPLHF
v_gene: TRBV5-1; j_gene: TRBJ1-1; CDR3aa: CASSSGVGGITEAFF
v_gene: TRBV20-1; j_gene: TRBJ1-6; CDR3aa: CSASVVGRDNSPLHF
v_gene: TRBV27; j_gene: TRBJ2-7; CDR3aa: CASSLWGPAYEQYF
v_gene: TRBV3-1/TRBV3-2; j_gene: TRBJ1-1; CDR3aa: CASSQTGTLFNTEAFF
v_gene: TRBV6-5; j_gene: TRBJ1-5; CDR3aa: CASSPSRGGNQPQHF
v_gene: TRBV3-1/TRBV3-2; j_gene: TRBJ2-1; CDR3aa: CASSLWRGYEQFF
v_gene: TRBV7-2; j_gene: TRBJ2-3; CDR3aa: CASSFGGGDTQYF
v_gene: TRBV29-1; j_gene: TRBJ2-7; CDR3aa: CSVGAGGPGYEQYF
v_gene: TRBV2; j_gene: TRBJ1-5; CDR3aa: CASSAFLGPNQPQHF
v_gene: TRBV11-3; j_gene: TRBJ1-1; CDR3aa: CASSLSGLNTEAFF
v_gene: TRBV7-9; j_gene: TRBJ1-1; CDR3aa: CASSPSFLNTEAFF
v_gene: TRBV3-1/TRBV3-2; j_gene: TRBJ1-1; CDR3aa: CASRPTGNTEAFF
v_gene: TRBV6-4; j_gene: TRBJ1-6; CDR3aa: CASSDFPRNSPLHF
v_gene: TRBV18; j_gene: TRBJ1-2; CDR3aa: CASSPGSSGYTF
v_gene: TRBV19; j_gene: TRBJ2-2; CDR3aa: CASRSGQGNTGELFF
v_gene: TRBV13; j_gene: TRBJ1-3; CDR3aa: CASSFRAGNSGNTIYF
v_gene: TRBV10-3; j_gene: TRBJ1-2; CDR3aa: CAISESVGSNYGYTF